The sequence of this TCR beta chain was determined in a study of T cell clones after liver transplantation. Background on the study: Standard immunosuppression, with no induction, continued until 12-24 months after transplant.

Germline values: CDR1 SGHTA, CDR2 FQGNSA. There are 15 residues in the CDR3. V trimming: 6 bases; J trimming: 7 bases; junction bases outside the gene matches: 10. Method: immunoSEQ multiplex PCR; TCRdb's copy keeps in-frame clones and lacks some. Of some 5,900 clones listed, about 32% are singletons. Proliferating CFSE-low MLR cells were sequenced to define alloreactive TCRbeta sequences. As to this clone: Its antigen is as yet unknown.

The sequencing sample was made of CD4+ T cells from cultured PBMCs. V gene TRBV7-2 combines with J gene TRBJ2-1; 9 bases match TRBD2. The receptor comes from a human patient who received a liver transplant. Some T cells could come from the graft donor. In DNA, the CDR3 is TGTGCCAGCAGACCCAATCTAGCGGGACGGAATGAGCAGTTCTTC. Amino acids: CASRPNLAGRNEQFF.